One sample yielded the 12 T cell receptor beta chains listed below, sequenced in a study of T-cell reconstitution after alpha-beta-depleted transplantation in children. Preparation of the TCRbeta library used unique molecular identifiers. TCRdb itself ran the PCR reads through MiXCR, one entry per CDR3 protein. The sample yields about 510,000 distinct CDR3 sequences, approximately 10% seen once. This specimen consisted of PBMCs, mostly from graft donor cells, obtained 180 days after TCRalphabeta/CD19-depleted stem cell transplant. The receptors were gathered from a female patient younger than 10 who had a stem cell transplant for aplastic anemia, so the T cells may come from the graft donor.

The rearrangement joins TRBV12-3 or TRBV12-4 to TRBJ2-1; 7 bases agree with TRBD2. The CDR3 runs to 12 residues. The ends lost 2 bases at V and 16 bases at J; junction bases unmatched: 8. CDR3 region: CASSLPPAGCFF. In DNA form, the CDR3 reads TGTGCCAGCAGTTTACCCCCAGCGGGATGCTTCTTC.

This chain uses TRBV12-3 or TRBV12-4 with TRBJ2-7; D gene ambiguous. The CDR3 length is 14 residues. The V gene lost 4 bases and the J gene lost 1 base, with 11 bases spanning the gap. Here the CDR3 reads CASSSTAESYEQYF. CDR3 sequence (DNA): TGTGCCAGCAGTTCCACGGCGGAGTCCTACGAGCAGTACTTC.

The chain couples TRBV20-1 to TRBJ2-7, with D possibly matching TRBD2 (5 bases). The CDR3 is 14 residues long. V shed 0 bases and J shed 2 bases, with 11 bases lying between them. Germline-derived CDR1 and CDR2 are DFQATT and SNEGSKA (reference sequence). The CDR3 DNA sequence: TGCAGTGCTAGAGATTGGGAGACCCCCTACGAGCAGTACTTC. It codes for CSARDWETPYEQYF.

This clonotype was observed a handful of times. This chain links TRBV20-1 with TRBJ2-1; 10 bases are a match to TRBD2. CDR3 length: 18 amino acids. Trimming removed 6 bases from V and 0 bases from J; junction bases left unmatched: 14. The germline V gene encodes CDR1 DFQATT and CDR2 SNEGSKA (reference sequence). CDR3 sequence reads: CSAPGTSAKDFSYNEQFF. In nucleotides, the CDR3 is TGCAGTGCCCCCGGGACTAGCGCAAAGGACTTCTCCTACAATGAGCAGTTCTTC.

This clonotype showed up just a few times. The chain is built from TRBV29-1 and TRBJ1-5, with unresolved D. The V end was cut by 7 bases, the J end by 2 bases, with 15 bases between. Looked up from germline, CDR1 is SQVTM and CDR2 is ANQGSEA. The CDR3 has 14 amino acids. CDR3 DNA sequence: TGCAGCGCTACCGACACGAGCGGCAATCAGCCCCAGCATTTT. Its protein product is CSATDTSGNQPQHF.

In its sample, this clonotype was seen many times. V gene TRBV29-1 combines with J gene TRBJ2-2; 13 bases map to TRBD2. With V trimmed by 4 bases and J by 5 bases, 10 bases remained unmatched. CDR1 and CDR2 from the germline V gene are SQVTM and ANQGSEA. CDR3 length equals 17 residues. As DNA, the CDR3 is TGCAGCGTTGGACCCGAGGGACTAGCGGGACGGACCGGGGAGCTGTTTTTT. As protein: CSVGPEGLAGRTGELFF.

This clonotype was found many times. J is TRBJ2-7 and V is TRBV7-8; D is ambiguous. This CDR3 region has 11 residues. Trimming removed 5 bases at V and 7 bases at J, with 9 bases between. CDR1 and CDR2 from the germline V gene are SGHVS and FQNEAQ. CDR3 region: CASSIYGEQYF. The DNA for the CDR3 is TGTGCCAGCAGCATCTACGGAGAGCAGTACTTC.

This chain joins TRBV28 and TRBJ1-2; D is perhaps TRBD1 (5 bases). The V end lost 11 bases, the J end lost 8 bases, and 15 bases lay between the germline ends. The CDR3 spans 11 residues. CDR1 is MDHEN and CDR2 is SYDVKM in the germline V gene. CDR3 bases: TGTGCCGTGTCCGGGGACTCGGGCTACACCTTC. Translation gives CAVSGDSGYTF.

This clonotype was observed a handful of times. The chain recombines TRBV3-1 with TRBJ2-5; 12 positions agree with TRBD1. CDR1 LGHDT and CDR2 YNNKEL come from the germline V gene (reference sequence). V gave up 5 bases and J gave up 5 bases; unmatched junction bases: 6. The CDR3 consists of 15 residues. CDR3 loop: CASSSGTGGWETQYF. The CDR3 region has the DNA TGTGCCAGCAGCTCCGGGACAGGGGGCTGGGAGACCCAGTACTTC.

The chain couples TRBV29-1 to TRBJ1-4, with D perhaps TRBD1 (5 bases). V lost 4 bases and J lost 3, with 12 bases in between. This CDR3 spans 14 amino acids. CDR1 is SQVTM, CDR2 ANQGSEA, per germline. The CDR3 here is CSVAGWPANEKLFF. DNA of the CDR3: TGCAGCGTTGCAGGGTGGCCAGCTAATGAAAAACTGTTTTTT.

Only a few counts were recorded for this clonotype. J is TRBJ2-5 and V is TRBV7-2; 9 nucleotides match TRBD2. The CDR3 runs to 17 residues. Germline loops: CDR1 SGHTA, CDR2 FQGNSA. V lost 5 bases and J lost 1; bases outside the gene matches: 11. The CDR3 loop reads CASSRTRREGIQETQYF. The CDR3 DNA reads TGTGCCAGCAGCCGAACCCGGCGGGAGGGAATCCAAGAGACCCAGTACTTC.

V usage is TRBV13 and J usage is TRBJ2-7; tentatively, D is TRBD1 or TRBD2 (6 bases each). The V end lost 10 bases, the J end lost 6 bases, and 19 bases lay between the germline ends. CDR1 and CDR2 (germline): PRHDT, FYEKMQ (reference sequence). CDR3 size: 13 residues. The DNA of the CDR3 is TGTGCCACTACGCTCCTCGAGGGGGGCGAGCAGTACTTC. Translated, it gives CATTLLEGGEQYF.